This T cell receptor beta chain was identified in a study of OX40 agonist ivuxolimab in advanced cancers. Study details: Patients were treated with ivuxolimab, an agonistic anti-OX40 (CD134) antibody. Participants, roughly 80% male, averaged roughly 60 years of age, ranging from about 23 to 90.

Germline assignment: CDR1 GTSNPN and CDR2 SVGIG (reference sequence). The CDR3 consists of 14 residues. J lost 1 base, V lost 5 bases, and 4 bases had no gene match. Study conclusions and caveats: The mean number of expanded clones was higher in CD8+ T cells than in CD4+. By week 6 at 0.1 to 3.0 mg/kg, blood CD4+ and CD8+ T cells had expanded clonally.

The method was immunoSEQ multiplex PCR; TCRdb's version includes in-frame clones alone and lacks a portion of them. Of roughly 58,000 clones in the sample, about 82% were seen once. As concerns this clone: The antigen is undetermined.

The V and J genes are TRBV30 and TRBJ1-4; 7 bases agree with TRBD1. The source material was CD4+ or CD8+ T cells sorted from blood, sampled in a trial of the OX40 agonist ivuxolimab. This clonotype was obtained from an adult with an advanced solid tumor such as melanoma, head and neck, liver or kidney cancer. The CDR3 sequence: CAWSRTGTNEKLFF. For the CDR3, the DNA is TGTGCCTGGTCCCGGACAGGAACTAATGAAAAACTGTTTTTT.